Following are 10 T cell receptor beta chains from one sample sequenced in a study of somatic mutations in cytotoxic T cells in rheumatoid arthritis. The table came from immunoSEQ multiplex PCR; TCRdb's copy has only in-frame clones and leaves some out. The sample shows fewer than 15,000 clones, 80% to 95% of them seen only once. The sequenced material came from CD4+ T cells sorted from blood. Every receptor here comes from a man aged 70-80 years with rheumatoid arthritis.

The chain recombines TRBV9 with TRBJ1-2; D call uncertain. Germline V gene data show CDR1 as SGDLS and CDR2 as YYNGEE. V was clipped by 8 bases and J by 1 base, with 9 bases between them. The CDR3 is made up of 12 amino acids. The CDR3 DNA reads TGTGCCAGTTCCCAGAATAACTATGGCTACACCTTC. Its translation is CASSQNNYGYTF.

This chain uses TRBV7-6 with TRBJ2-7; 9 nucleotides line up with TRBD1. V shed 1 base, J shed 5 bases, and the junction held 3 bases outside the gene matches. The CDR3 length is 14 residues. CDR1 and CDR2 (germline): SGHVS, FNYEAQ. The CDR3 reads CASSLGTGDDEQYF. The CDR3 DNA follows: TGTGCCAGCAGCTTAGGGACAGGGGACGACGAGCAGTACTTC. The full variable domain, with the rest looked up from reference TRBV7-6 and TRBJ2-7, is GAGVSQSPRYKVTKRGQDVALRCDPISGHVSLYWYRQALGQGPEFLTYFNYEAQQDKSGLPNDRFSAERPEGSISTLTIQRTEQRDSAMYRCASSLGTGDDEQYFGPGTRLTVT.

The CDR3 DNA reads as TGTGCCAGCAGCTTTCTTTCGGGGGACTACGAGCAGTACTTC. Translated: CASSFLSGDYEQYF. The gene calls are TRBV7-8 and TRBJ2-7; the D gene is possibly TRBD2 (6 bases). The length of the CDR3 is 14 residues. CDR1 is SGHVS and CDR2 is FQNEAQ in the germline V gene. Trimming took off 3 bases at V and 3 bases at J, with 12 bases between the two ends.

The rearrangement links TRBV9 to TRBJ1-3; weak D call: TRBD1 (6 bases). Germline loops: CDR1 SGDLS, CDR2 YYNGEE. CDR3 length: 14 residues. The ends were cut back, 7 bases at V and 3 bases at J, with 14 bases in the middle. This CDR3 is CASQRQGGGNTIYF. The CDR3 DNA is TGTGCCAGCCAACGACAAGGGGGTGGAAACACCATATATTTT.

The J gene is TRBJ1-1, the V gene TRBV6-5, with TRBD1 identical over 8 bases. The CDR3 length is 15 residues. Trimming removed 6 bases from V and 1 base from J; junction bases left unmatched: 7. Germline V gene sequence: CDR1 MNHEY, CDR2 SVGAGI. In nucleotides, the CDR3 is TGTGCCAGCAGCACCAGGGGGCTAAGGAACACTGAAGCTTTCTTT. This encodes CASSTRGLRNTEAFF.

The chain combines TRBV30 with TRBJ1-4; 7 bases fit TRBD1. Germline V gives CDR1 GTSNPN, CDR2 SVGIG (reference sequence). The V and J ends lost 2 bases and 2 bases, in that order; junction bases with no gene match: 5. There are 15 residues in the CDR3. The CDR3 protein is CAWSKQGQTNEKLFF. CDR3 nucleotides: TGTGCCTGGAGTAAACAGGGGCAGACTAATGAAAAACTGTTTTTT.

The chain couples TRBV19 to TRBJ1-1; tentative D call: TRBD1 (6 bases). The CDR3 spans 12 residues. Germline values: CDR1 LNHDA, CDR2 SQIVND (reference sequence). Between the trimmed V and J ends, which lost 6 bases and 7 bases, there was a span of 12 bases. Written as DNA, the CDR3 is TGTGCCAGTAGCTTTTTGACAGGTGAAGCTTTCTTT. Translated, it gives CASSFLTGEAFF.

The chain couples TRBV29-1 to TRBJ1-4; 7 nucleotides line up with TRBD1. Germline loops: CDR1 SQVTM, CDR2 ANQGSEA. CDR3 length: 13 amino acids. Trimming removed 4 bases from V and 4 bases from J; junction bases left unmatched: 3. CDR3 amino acids: CSVAGTVNEKLFF. In DNA, the CDR3 is TGCAGCGTTGCCGGGACAGTTAATGAAAAACTGTTTTTT. Full variable domain (missing parts from reference TRBV29-1 and TRBJ1-4): SAVISQKPSRDICQRGTSLTIQCQVDSQVTMMFWYRQQPGQSLTLIATANQGSEATYESGFVIDKFPISRPNLTFSTLTVSNMSPEDSSIYLCSVAGTVNEKLFFGSGTQLSVL.

The chain is built from TRBV5-4 and TRBJ2-1; TRBD2 matches at 11 bases. Germline V gene sequence: CDR1 SGHNT, CDR2 YYREEE (reference sequence). This CDR3 contains 13 residues. The trim removed 10 bases at V and 6 bases at J, leaving 6 bases unmatched. The CDR3 bases are TGTGCCGGAGGGACTAGCGGAGGCAATGAGCAGTTCTTC. Its protein product is CAGGTSGGNEQFF.

The genes are TRBV5-4 and TRBJ1-2; no clear D gene. Germline V gene data show CDR1 as SGHNT and CDR2 as YYREEE (reference sequence). CDR3 size: 13 residues. V was clipped by 0 bases and J by 0 bases, with 3 bases between them. CDR3 DNA: TGTGCCAGCAGCTTGGGAGCTAACTATGGCTACACCTTC. Its translation is CASSLGANYGYTF. Supplemented by reference TRBV5-4 and TRBJ1-2, the full variable domain reads ETGVTQSPTHLIKTRGQQVTLRCSSQSGHNTVSWYQQALGQGPQFIFQYYREEENGRGNFPPRFSGLQFPNYSSELNVNALELDDSALYLCASSLGANYGYTFGSGTRLTVV.